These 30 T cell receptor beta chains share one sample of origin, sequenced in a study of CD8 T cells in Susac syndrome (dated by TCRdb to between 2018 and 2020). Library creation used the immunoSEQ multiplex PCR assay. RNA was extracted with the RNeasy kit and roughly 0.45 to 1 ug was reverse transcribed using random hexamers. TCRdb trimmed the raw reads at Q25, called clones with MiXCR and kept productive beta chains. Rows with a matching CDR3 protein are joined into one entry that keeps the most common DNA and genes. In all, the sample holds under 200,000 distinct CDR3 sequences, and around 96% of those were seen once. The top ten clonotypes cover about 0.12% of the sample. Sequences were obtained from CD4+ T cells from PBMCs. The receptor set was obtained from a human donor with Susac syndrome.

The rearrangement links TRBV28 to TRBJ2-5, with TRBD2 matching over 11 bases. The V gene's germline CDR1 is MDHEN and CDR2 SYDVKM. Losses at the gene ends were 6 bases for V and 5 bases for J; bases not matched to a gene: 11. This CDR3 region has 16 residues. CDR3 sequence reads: CASSSGKLAGDETQYF. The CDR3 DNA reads TGTGCCAGCAGCTCAGGAAAACTAGCGGGGGACGAGACCCAGTACTTC.

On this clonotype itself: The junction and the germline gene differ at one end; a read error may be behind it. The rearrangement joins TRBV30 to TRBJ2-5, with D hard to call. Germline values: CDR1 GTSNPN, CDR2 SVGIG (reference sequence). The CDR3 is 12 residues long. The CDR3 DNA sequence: TGTGCCTGGAGTCCTCACCAGGAGACCCAGTACTTC. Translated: CAWSPHQETQYF.

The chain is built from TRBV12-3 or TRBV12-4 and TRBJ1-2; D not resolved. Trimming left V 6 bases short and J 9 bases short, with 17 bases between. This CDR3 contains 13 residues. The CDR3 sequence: CASRNSPSHRYTF. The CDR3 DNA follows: TGTGCCAGCAGAAATTCACCCAGCCACCGCTACACCTTC.

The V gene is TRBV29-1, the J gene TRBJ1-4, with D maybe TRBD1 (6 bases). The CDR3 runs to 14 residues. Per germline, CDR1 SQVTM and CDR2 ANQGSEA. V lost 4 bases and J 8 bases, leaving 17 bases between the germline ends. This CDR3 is CSVGGRAAEEKLFF. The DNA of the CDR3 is TGCAGCGTTGGGGGGCGGGCCGCAGAGGAAAAACTGTTTTTT.

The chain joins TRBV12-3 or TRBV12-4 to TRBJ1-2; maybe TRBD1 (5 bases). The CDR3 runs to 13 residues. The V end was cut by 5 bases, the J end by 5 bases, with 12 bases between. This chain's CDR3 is CASSPRQRYGYTF. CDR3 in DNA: TGTGCCAGCAGTCCTCGACAGCGATATGGCTACACCTTC.

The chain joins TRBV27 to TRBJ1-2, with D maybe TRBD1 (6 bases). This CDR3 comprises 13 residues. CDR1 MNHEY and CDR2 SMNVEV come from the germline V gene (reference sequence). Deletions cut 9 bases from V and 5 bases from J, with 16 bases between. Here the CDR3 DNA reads TGTGCCAGTTCTCTTACAGGGTCTTATGGCTACACCTTC. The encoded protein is CASSLTGSYGYTF.

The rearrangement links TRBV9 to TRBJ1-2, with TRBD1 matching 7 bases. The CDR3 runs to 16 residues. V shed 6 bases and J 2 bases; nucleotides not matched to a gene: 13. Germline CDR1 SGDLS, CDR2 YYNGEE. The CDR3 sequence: CASTPKAQGQNYGYTF. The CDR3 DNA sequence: TGTGCCAGCACCCCCAAGGCACAGGGACAGAACTATGGCTACACCTTC.

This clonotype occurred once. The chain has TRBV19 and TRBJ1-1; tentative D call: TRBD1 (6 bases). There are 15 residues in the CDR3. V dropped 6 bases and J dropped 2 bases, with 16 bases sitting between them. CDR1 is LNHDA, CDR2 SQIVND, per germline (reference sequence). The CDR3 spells CASSLTGIANTEAFF. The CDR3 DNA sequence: TGTGCCAGTAGCCTTACAGGGATCGCCAACACTGAAGCTTTCTTT.

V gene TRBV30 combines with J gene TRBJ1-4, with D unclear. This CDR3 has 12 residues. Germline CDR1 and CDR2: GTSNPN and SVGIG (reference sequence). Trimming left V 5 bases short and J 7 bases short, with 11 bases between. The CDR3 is CAWYSEGEKLFF. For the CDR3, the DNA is TGTGCCTGGTACTCCGAGGGTGAAAAACTGTTTTTT.

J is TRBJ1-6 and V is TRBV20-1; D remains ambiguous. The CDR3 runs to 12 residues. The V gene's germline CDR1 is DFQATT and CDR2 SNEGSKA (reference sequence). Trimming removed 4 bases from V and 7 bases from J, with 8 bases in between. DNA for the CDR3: TGCAGTGCTAAGGACGGGAATTCACCCCTCCACTTT. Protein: CSAKDGNSPLHF.

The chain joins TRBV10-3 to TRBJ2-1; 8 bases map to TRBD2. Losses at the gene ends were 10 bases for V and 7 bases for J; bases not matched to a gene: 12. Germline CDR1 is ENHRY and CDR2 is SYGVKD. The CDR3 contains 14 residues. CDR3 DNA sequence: TGTGCCACCACGGGAAGCGGGAGTATGAATGAGCAGTTCTTC. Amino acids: CATTGSGSMNEQFF.

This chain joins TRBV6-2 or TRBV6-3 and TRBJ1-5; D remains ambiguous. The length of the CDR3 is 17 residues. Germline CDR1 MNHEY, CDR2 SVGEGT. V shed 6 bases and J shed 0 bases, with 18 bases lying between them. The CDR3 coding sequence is TGTGCCAGCAGGGAGAAGCGAGGAAACCATAGCAATCAGCCCCAGCATTTT. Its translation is CASREKRGNHSNQPQHF.

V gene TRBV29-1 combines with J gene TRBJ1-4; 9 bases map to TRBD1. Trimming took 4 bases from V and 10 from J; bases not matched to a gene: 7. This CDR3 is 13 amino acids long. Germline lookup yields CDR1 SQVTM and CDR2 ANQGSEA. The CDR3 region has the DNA TGCAGCGTTGCAACAGGGGGCTCGGGAAAACTGTTTTTT. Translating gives CSVATGGSGKLFF.

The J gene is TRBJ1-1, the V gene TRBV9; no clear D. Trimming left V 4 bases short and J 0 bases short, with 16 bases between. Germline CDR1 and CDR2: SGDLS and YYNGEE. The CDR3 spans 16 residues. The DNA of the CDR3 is TGTGCCAGCAGCCCGCTACCCCCGGGGATGAACACTGAAGCTTTCTTT. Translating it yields CASSPLPPGMNTEAFF.

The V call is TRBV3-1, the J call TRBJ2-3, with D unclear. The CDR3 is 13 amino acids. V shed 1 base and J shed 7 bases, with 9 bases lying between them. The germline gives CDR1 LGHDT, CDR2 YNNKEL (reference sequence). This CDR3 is CASSQGESNTQYF. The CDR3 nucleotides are TGTGCCAGCAGCCAAGGAGAGAGTAATACGCAGTATTTT.

CDR3 residues: CASSPQSDTQYF. The CDR3 DNA follows: TGTGCCAGCAGCCCTCAGTCAGATACGCAGTATTTT. This rearrangement joins TRBV9 to TRBJ2-3; D gene unclear. CDR3 size: 12 residues. Between the trimmed V and J ends, which lost 4 bases and 4 bases, there was a span of 7 bases. Looked up from germline, CDR1 is SGDLS and CDR2 is YYNGEE.

The CDR3 DNA is TGTGCCAGCAGTTCCCCGGGAGTCTACGAGCAGTACTTC. Translated, it gives CASSSPGVYEQYF. The gene calls are TRBV28 and TRBJ2-7; weak D call: TRBD2 (6 bases). Trimming cost V 4 bases and J 3 bases, with 10 bases left between them. The CDR3 extends over 13 amino acids. Germline V gives CDR1 MDHEN, CDR2 SYDVKM.

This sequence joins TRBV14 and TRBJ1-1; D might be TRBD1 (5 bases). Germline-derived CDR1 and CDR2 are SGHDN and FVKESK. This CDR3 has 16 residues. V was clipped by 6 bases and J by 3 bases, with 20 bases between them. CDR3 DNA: TGTGCCAGCAGTCGCATAGCTCAACGGGGGGACACTGAAGCTTTCTTT. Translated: CASSRIAQRGDTEAFF.

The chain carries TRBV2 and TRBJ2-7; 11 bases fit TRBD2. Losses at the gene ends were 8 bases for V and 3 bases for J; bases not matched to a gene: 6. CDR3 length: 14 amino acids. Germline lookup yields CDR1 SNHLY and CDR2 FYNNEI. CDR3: CASLLAGAYYEQYV. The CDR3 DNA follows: TGTGCCAGCCTACTAGCGGGGGCATACTACGAGCAGTACGTC.

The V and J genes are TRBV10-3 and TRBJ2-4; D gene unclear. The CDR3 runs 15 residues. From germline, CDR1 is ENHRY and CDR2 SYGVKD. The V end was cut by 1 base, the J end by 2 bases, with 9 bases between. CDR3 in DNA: TGTGCCATCAGTGAGTACCGCGACTCCAAAAACATTCAGTACTTC. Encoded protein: CAISEYRDSKNIQYF.

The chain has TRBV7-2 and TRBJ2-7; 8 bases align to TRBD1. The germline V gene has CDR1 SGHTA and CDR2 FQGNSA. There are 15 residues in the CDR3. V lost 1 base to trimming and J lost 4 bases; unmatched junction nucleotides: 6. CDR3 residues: CASSLVFRGQYEQYF. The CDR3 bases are TGTGCCAGCAGCTTAGTATTCAGGGGGCAGTACGAGCAGTACTTC.

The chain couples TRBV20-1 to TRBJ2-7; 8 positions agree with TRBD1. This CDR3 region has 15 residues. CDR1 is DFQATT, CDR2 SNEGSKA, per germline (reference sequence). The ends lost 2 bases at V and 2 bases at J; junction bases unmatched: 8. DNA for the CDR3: TGCAGTGCTAGAAGGCCCGGACAGGGAACCTACGAGCAGTACTTC. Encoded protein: CSARRPGQGTYEQYF.

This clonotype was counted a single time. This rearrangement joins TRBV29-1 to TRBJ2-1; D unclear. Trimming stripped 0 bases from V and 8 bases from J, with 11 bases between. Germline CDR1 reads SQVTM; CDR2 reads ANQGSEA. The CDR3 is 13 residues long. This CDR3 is CSVEDVFEDEQFF. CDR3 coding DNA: TGCAGCGTTGAAGATGTTTTCGAAGATGAGCAGTTCTTC.

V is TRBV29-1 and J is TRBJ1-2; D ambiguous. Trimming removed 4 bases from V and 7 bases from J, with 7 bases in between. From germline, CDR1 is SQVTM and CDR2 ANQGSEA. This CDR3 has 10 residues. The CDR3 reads CSVASGGYTF. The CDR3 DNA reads TGCAGCGTTGCGTCCGGTGGCTACACCTTC.

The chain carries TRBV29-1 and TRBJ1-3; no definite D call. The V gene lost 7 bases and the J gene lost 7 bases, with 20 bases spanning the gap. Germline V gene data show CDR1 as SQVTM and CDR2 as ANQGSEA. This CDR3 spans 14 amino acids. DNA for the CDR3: TGCAGCGCCCTTGTGAAGGAGTTTAGGAACACCATATATTTT. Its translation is CSALVKEFRNTIYF.

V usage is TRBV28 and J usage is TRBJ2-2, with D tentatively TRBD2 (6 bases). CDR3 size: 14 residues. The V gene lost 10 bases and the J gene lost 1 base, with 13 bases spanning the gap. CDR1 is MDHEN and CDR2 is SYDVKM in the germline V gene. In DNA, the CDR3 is TGTGCCACCCGGAAGGGAGGGAACACCGGGGAGCTGTTTTTT. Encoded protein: CATRKGGNTGELFF.

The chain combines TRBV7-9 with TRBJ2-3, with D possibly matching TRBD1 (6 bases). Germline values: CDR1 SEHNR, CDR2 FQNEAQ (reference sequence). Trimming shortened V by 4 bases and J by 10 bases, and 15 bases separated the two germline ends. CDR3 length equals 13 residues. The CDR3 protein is CASSWDTEGAQYF. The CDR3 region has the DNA TGTGCCAGCAGCTGGGACACAGAAGGGGCGCAGTATTTT.

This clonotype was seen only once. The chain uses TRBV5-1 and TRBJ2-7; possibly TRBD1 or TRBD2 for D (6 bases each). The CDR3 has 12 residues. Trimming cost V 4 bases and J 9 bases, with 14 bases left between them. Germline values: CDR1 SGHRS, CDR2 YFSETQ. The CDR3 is CASSPGALGQYV. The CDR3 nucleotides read TGCGCCAGCAGCCCGGGGGCACTAGGGCAGTACGTC.

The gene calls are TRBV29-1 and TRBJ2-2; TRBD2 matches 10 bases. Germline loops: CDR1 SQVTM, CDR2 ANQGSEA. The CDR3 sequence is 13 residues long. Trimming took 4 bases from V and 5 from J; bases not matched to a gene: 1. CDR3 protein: CSVALAGTGELFF. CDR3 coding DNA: TGCAGCGTTGCACTAGCGGGGACCGGGGAGCTGTTTTTT.

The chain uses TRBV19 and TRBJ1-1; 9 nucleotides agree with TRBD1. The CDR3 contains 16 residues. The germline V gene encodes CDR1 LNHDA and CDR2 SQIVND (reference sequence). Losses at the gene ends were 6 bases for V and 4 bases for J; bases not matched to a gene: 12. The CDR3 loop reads CASSRGQGLRSTEAFF. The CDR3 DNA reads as TGTGCCAGTAGCCGTGGACAGGGGCTCCGCAGCACTGAAGCTTTCTTT.